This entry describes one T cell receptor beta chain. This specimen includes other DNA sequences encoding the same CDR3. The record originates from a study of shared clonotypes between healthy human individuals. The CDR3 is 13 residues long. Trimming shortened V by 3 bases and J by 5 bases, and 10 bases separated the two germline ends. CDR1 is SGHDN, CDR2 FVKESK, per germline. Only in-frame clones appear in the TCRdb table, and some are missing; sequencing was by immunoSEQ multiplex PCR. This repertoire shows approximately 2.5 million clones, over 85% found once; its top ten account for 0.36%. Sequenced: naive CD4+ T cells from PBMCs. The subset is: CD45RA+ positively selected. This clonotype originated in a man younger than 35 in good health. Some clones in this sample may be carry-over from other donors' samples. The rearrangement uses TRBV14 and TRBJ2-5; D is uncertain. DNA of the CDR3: TGTGCCAGCAGCCAGGGTCTACGGGAGACCCAGTACTTC. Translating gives CASSQGLRETQYF.